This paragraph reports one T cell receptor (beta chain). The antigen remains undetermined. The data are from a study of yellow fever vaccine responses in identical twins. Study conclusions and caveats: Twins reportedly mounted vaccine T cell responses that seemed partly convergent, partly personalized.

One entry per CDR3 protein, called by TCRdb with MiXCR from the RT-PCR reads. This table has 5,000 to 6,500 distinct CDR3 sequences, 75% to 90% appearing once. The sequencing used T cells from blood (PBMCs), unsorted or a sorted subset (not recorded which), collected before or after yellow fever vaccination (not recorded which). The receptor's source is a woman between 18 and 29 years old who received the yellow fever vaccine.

The CDR3 DNA follows: TGCAGCGTTGGTTATCTGGATGGCTACACCTTC. Residues: CSVGYLDGYTF. V is TRBV29-1 and J is TRBJ1-2; D gene unclear. Trimming left V 4 bases short and J 6 bases short, with 9 bases between. CDR1 and CDR2 from the germline V gene are SQVTM and ANQGSEA. This CDR3 has 11 residues.